The text below deals with one T cell receptor beta chain. The antigen remains unidentified. Assay execution took place at the deep level. Data came from immunoSEQ multiplex PCR; TCRdb stores just in-frame clones and leaves some out. The table has around 2.5 million clones, approximately 93% seen once; the top ten hold 0.36%. The data were taken from a study of shared clonotypes between healthy human individuals. Whole-study findings and limits: Clonotypes which were not shared had lower generation probabilities than clonotypes that all four donors shared. Four donors held approximately 5% of naive CD4 clonotypes in common.

This CDR3 spans 12 amino acids. CDR1 is SGHDN, CDR2 FVKESK, per germline. The V end was cut by 0 bases, the J end by 7 bases, with 6 bases between. The V gene is TRBV14, the J gene TRBJ2-5; no firm D call. What was sequenced was naive CD4+ T cells from PBMCs. The subset here: CD45RA+ positively selected. The origin of this receptor is a man aged 18 to 35 in good health. Some clones in this sample may be carry-over from other donors' samples. The DNA for the CDR3 is TGTGCCAGCAGCCAAGAGAAGGGGACCCAGTACTTC. It translates to CASSQEKGTQYF. Variable domain in full (rest from reference TRBV14 and TRBJ2-5): EAGVTQFPSHSVIEKGQTVTLRCDPISGHDNLYWYRRVMGKEIKFLLHFVKESKQDESGMPNNRFLAERTGGTYSTLKVQPAELEDSGVYFCASSQEKGTQYFGPGTRLLVL.